This passage covers 22 T cell receptor beta chains from one sample sequenced in a study of blood T cell repertoires in COVID-19. Assay: immunoSEQ multiplex PCR; the TCRdb copy retains only in-frame clones and omits some. The repertoire holds 200,000 to 250,000 clones, 81% seen once, with 7.5% in the top ten. Sequencing used peripheral blood. The receptors stem from a woman at least 80 years old with COVID-19, enrolled during active disease.

The chain joins TRBV7-2 to TRBJ1-5; TRBD1 is a possible D gene (5 bases). The CDR3 spans 15 residues. Trimming left V 4 bases short and J 1 base short, with 11 bases between. The germline V gene has CDR1 SGHTA and CDR2 FQGNSA. CDR3 coding DNA: TGTGCCAGCAGCTCGAGCGACAGAAGCAATCAGCCCCAGCATTTT. It is translated as CASSSSDRSNQPQHF.

V usage is TRBV6-2 or TRBV6-3 and J usage is TRBJ2-3; D is unclear. CDR3 length: 15 residues. V was trimmed by 2 bases and J by 0 bases, leaving 9 bases between them. CDR1 is MNHEY, CDR2 SVGEGT, per germline. The CDR3 DNA follows: TGTGCCAGCAGTTACAGAGGCCCTAGCACAGATACGCAGTATTTT. It is translated as CASSYRGPSTDTQYF.

The genes are TRBV5-1 and TRBJ1-1; the D gene is possibly TRBD1 (6 bases). Trimming took off 2 bases at V and 8 bases at J, with 16 bases between the two ends. Germline CDR1 is SGHRS and CDR2 is YFSETQ. The CDR3 length is 14 residues. The CDR3 nucleotides read TGCGCCAGCAGCTTTGATGGGGGCGGGGGAGAAGCTTTCTTT. Residues: CASSFDGGGGEAFF.

The CDR3 spells CASRVVLETQYF. In nucleotides, the CDR3 is TGTGCCAGCAGGGTAGTACTTGAGACCCAGTACTTC. The rearrangement uses TRBV6-5 and TRBJ2-5; D ambiguous. V dropped 6 bases and J dropped 5 bases, with 10 bases sitting between them. Germline assignment: CDR1 MNHEY and CDR2 SVGAGI. The CDR3 is made up of 12 amino acids.

This chain uses TRBV5-6 with TRBJ1-1; D may be TRBD1 (6 bases). Germline CDR1 reads SGHDT; CDR2 reads YYEEEE. This CDR3 has 18 residues. The V end lost 5 bases, the J end lost 4 bases, and 27 bases lay between the germline ends. This chain's CDR3 is CASSPSSGGYRESTEAFF. The CDR3, as DNA: TGTGCCAGCAGTCCTAGTTCGGGGGGCTACAGGGAGAGCACTGAAGCTTTCTTT.

J is TRBJ1-6 and V is TRBV5-1; D is possibly TRBD1 (5 bases). The V end lost 2 bases, the J end lost 8 bases, and 14 bases lay between the germline ends. CDR3 length equals 15 residues. Germline CDR1 SGHRS, CDR2 YFSETQ. This chain's CDR3 is CASSLDPDSYSPLHF. DNA for the CDR3: TGCGCCAGCAGCTTAGATCCCGACAGTTATTCACCCCTCCACTTT.

This chain joins TRBV5-4 and TRBJ1-1; no definite D call. V lost 7 bases and J lost 1, with 20 bases in between. Per germline, CDR1 SGHNT and CDR2 YYREEE (reference sequence). The CDR3 is 16 amino acids. The CDR3 coding sequence is TGTGCCAGCGAACCCGCCGCGACGGGTGCGAACACTGAAGCTTTCTTT. This gives the protein CASEPAATGANTEAFF.

This rearrangement joins TRBV29-1 to TRBJ1-3; 7 bases map to TRBD1. CDR1 is SQVTM, CDR2 ANQGSEA, per germline. The ends lost 5 bases at V and 7 bases at J; junction bases unmatched: 14. The CDR3 length is 15 residues. The CDR3 region is CSVQLFRQGGNTIYF. In DNA form, the CDR3 reads TGCAGCGTTCAGCTTTTTCGACAGGGTGGCAACACCATATATTTT.

The chain couples TRBV5-6 to TRBJ1-4, with D maybe TRBD1 (5 bases). The CDR3 runs to 14 residues. V dropped 5 bases and J dropped 8 bases, with 16 bases sitting between them. CDR1 SGHDT and CDR2 YYEEEE come from the germline V gene. The CDR3 coding sequence is TGTGCCAGCAGAGGGGCTAGTGATGGGGAAAAACTGTTTTTT. It is translated as CASRGASDGEKLFF.

Concerning this clone: Other DNA sequences in this specimen translate into the identical CDR3. The J gene is TRBJ2-7, the V gene TRBV18; TRBD2 matches at 11 bases. Germline V gene data show CDR1 as KGHSH and CDR2 as LQKENI. The junction had 0 bases not matched to a gene; V was cut back by 2 bases and J by 3 bases. The CDR3 consists of 14 residues. As DNA, the CDR3 is TGTGCCAGCTCACCAGGGACTAGCGGCTACGAGCAGTACTTC. Protein product: CASSPGTSGYEQYF. Looking up the rest from reference TRBV18 and TRBJ2-7 gives the full variable domain: NAGVMQNPRHLVRRRGQEARLRCSPMKGHSHVYWYRQLPEEGLKFMVYLQKENIIDESGMPKERFSAEFPKEGPSILRIQQVVRGDSAAYFCASSPGTSGYEQYFGPGTRLTVT.

The chain carries TRBV6-2 or TRBV6-3 and TRBJ2-7; perhaps TRBD2 as D (6 bases). This CDR3 contains 19 residues. In germline, CDR1 is MNHEY, CDR2 SVGEGT. Deletions cut 2 bases from V and 2 bases from J, with 25 bases between. The CDR3 loop is CASSYPLPNSGGRPYEQYF. CDR3 in DNA: TGTGCCAGCAGTTACCCTCTCCCCAATAGCGGCGGGCGTCCCTACGAGCAGTACTTC.

The chain recombines TRBV6-5 with TRBJ1-2; D call uncertain. CDR3 length: 13 residues. Germline loops: CDR1 MNHEY, CDR2 SVGAGI. V gave up 2 bases and J gave up 4 bases, with 8 bases separating them. The CDR3, as DNA: TGTGCCAGCAGTTACGGGAGGACCTATGGCTACACCTTC. This encodes CASSYGRTYGYTF.

The V and J genes are TRBV19 and TRBJ2-7; D is uncertain. Germline V CDR1 and CDR2: LNHDA, SQIVND (reference sequence). The V and J ends lost 0 bases and 0 bases respectively, with 6 bases between them. This CDR3 has 14 residues. CDR3 residues: CASSIDYISYEQYF. DNA of the CDR3: TGTGCCAGTAGTATAGATTACATCTCCTACGAGCAGTACTTC.

This rearrangement joins TRBV6-5 to TRBJ1-6; D gene unclear. The length of the CDR3 is 15 residues. From germline, CDR1 is MNHEY and CDR2 SVGAGI. Deletions cut 1 base from V and 7 bases from J, with 11 bases between. The CDR3 sequence is CASSYLAGVNSPLHF. The CDR3 DNA sequence: TGTGCCAGCAGTTACTTGGCGGGTGTCAATTCACCCCTCCACTTT.

The CDR3 DNA reads as TGTGCCAGCAGCACAGGACAGACAGGGGAGACCCAGTACTTC. Protein product: CASSTGQTGETQYF. The chain links TRBV5-4 to TRBJ2-5; 7 bases map to TRBD1. After removal of 4 bases from V and 5 bases from J, the junction contained 8 bases not matched to a gene. The CDR3 is 14 amino acids. Germline V gives CDR1 SGHNT, CDR2 YYREEE (reference sequence).

This clone has a single count. The V gene is TRBV7-9, the J gene TRBJ2-3; 10 positions match TRBD1. After removal of 5 bases from V and 0 bases from J, the junction contained 5 bases not matched to a gene. The CDR3 covers 16 residues. The germline gives CDR1 SEHNR, CDR2 FQNEAQ (reference sequence). CDR3 amino acids: CASSTGQGGSTDTQYF. The CDR3 DNA reads TGTGCCAGCAGCACAGGACAGGGGGGTAGCACAGATACGCAGTATTTT.

The genes are TRBV7-8 and TRBJ2-1; TRBD2 agrees at 9 bases. This CDR3 is 15 amino acids long. Germline V lookup: CDR1 SGHVS, CDR2 FQNEAQ. The V segment lost 1 base and the J segment 5 bases; nucleotides outside the gene matches: 3. DNA of the CDR3: TGTGCCAGCAGCTTAGGACGCGGGAGGGACAATGAGCAGTTCTTC. It specifies CASSLGRGRDNEQFF.

This sequence joins TRBV6-5 and TRBJ2-5; D possibly corresponds to TRBD2 (6 bases). The germline V gene has CDR1 MNHEY and CDR2 SVGAGI. The V gene lost 11 bases and the J gene lost 5 bases, with 15 bases spanning the gap. The length of the CDR3 is 12 residues. The CDR3 sequence: CASEEGPETQYF. CDR3 DNA sequence: TGTGCCTCCGAGGAGGGTCCCGAGACCCAGTACTTC.

The chain recombines TRBV9 with TRBJ2-7; D may be TRBD2 (5 bases). Trimming pared 4 bases from V and 7 bases from J, leaving 15 bases between. The CDR3 length is 13 residues. Germline-derived CDR1 and CDR2 are SGDLS and YYNGEE. The CDR3: CASSLPGSREQYF. The CDR3 DNA reads TGTGCCAGCAGCTTACCGGGATCGAGAGAGCAGTACTTC.

The V gene is TRBV30, the J gene TRBJ1-3; D gene uncertain. The ends were cut back, 5 bases at V and 4 bases at J, with 6 bases in the middle. In germline, CDR1 is GTSNPN, CDR2 SVGIG (reference sequence). This CDR3 contains 11 residues. DNA for the CDR3: TGTGCCTGGGCCGGGGGAAACACCATATATTTT. Amino acids: CAWAGGNTIYF.

The chain uses TRBV7-3 and TRBJ1-1, with 10 bases aligning to TRBD1. Germline V lookup: CDR1 SGHTA, CDR2 FQGTGA. This CDR3 is 19 amino acids long. The V gene end was trimmed by 5 bases and the J gene end by 2 bases; junction bases not matched to a gene: 17. CDR3 sequence reads: CASSPRGQGLGKLNTEAFF. CDR3 nucleotide sequence: TGTGCCAGCAGCCCCCGGGGACAGGGGCTGGGGAAGCTTAACACTGAAGCTTTCTTT.

The rearrangement joins TRBV24-1 to TRBJ1-1; 7 bases match TRBD1. Trimming at V came to 7 bases and at J to 0 bases, leaving 19 bases not matched to a gene. The CDR3 is made up of 19 amino acids. Germline lookup yields CDR1 KGHDR and CDR2 SFDVKD. As DNA, the CDR3 is TGTGCCACCAGCCCTTGGAAGACAGGGCAAGGTAGGATGAACACTGAAGCTTTCTTT. This encodes CATSPWKTGQGRMNTEAFF.